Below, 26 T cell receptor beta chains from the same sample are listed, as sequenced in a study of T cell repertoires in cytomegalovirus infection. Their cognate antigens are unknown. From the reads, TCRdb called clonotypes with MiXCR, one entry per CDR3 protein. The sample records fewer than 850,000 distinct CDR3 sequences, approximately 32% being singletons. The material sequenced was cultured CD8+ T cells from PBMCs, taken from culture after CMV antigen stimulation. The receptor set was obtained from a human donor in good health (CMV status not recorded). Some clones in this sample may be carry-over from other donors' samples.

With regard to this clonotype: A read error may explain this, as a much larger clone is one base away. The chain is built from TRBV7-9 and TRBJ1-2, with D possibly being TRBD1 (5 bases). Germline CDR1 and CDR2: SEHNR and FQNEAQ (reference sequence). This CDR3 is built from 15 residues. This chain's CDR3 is CASSLAQGADYGYAF. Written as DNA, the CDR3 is TGTGCCAGCAGCTTAGCACAAGGGGCCGACTATGGCTACGCCTTC.

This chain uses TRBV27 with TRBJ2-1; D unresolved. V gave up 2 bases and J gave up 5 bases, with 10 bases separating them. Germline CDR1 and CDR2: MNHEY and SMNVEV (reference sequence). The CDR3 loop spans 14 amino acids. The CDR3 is CASSLIGGHNEQFF. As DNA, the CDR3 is TGTGCCAGCAGTTTAATCGGTGGGCACAATGAGCAGTTCTTC.

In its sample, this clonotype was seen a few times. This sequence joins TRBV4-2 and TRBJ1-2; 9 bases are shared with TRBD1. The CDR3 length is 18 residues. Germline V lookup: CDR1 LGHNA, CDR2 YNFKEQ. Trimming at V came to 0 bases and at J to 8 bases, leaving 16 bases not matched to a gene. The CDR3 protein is CASSQDFRGGTGSYGYTF. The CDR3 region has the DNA TGTGCCAGCAGCCAAGATTTTAGAGGCGGGACAGGGAGTTACGGCTACACCTTC.

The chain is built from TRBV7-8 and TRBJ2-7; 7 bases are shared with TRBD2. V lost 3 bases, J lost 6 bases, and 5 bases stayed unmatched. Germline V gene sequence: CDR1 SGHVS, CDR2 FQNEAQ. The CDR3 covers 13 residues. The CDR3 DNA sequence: TGTGCCAGCAGCTTTCGGGGGGACGCCGAGCAGTACGTC. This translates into CASSFRGDAEQYV.

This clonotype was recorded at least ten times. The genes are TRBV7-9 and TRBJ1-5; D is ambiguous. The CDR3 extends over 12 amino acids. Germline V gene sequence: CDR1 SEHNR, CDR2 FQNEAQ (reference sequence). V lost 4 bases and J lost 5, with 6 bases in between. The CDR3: CASSSGYQPQHF. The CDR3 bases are TGTGCCAGCAGCTCAGGATATCAGCCCCAGCATTTT.

Here the CDR3 reads CASSKQGHEQFF. The DNA of the CDR3 is TGTGCCAGCAGCAAACAAGGACATGAGCAGTTCTTC. V is TRBV5-5 and J is TRBJ2-1; D call uncertain. V lost 4 bases, J lost 8 bases, and 10 bases lay in between. This CDR3 spans 12 amino acids. CDR1 and CDR2 (germline): SGHKS, YYEKEE (reference sequence).

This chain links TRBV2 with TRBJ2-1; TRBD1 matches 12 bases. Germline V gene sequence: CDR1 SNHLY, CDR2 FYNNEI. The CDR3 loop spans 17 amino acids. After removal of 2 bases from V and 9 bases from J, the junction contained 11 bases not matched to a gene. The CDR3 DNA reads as TGTGCCAGCAGTGAACCCCCGGGACAGGGGGCGGTTGCTGAGCAGTTCTTC. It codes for CASSEPPGQGAVAEQFF.

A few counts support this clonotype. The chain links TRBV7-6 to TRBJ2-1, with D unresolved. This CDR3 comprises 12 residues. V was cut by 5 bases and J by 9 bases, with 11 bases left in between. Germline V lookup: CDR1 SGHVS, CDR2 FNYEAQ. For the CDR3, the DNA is TGTGCCAGCAGCCCGAACTCTGGTGAGCAGTTCTTC. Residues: CASSPNSGEQFF.

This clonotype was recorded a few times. This chain's CDR3 is CASSDSGTANYGYTF. As DNA, the CDR3 is TGTGCCAGCAGCGACTCCGGGACAGCAAACTATGGCTACACCTTC. J is TRBJ1-2 and V is TRBV7-9, with 7 bases matching TRBD1. The J segment lost 2 bases and the V segment lost 5 bases, leaving 8 bases of the junction unmatched. The CDR3 covers 15 residues. The germline V gene has CDR1 SEHNR and CDR2 FQNEAQ (reference sequence). Variable domain in full (rest from reference TRBV7-9 and TRBJ1-2): DTGVSQNPRHKITKRGQNVTFRCDPISEHNRLYWYRQTLGQGPEFLTYFQNEAQLEKSRLLSDRFSAERPKGSFSTLEIQRTEQGDSAMYLCASSDSGTANYGYTFGSGTRLTVV.

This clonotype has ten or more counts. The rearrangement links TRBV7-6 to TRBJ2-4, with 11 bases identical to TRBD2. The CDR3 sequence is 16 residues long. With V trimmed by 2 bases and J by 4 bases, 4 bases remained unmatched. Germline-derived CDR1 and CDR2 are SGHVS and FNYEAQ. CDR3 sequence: CASSLLAGGEKNIQYF. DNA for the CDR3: TGTGCCAGCAGCTTACTAGCGGGGGGTGAAAAAAACATTCAGTACTTC. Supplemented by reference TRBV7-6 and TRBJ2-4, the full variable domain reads GAGVSQSPRYKVTKRGQDVALRCDPISGHVSLYWYRQALGQGPEFLTYFNYEAQQDKSGLPNDRFSAERPEGSISTLTIQRTEQRDSAMYRCASSLLAGGEKNIQYFGAGTRLSVL.

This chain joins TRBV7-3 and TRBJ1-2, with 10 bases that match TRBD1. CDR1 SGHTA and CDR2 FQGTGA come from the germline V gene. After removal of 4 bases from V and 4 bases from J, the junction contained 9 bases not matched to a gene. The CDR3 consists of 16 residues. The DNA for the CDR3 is TGTGCCAGCAGCTCAATGGGACAGGGGCCCGGCTATGGCTACACCTTC. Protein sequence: CASSSMGQGPGYGYTF.

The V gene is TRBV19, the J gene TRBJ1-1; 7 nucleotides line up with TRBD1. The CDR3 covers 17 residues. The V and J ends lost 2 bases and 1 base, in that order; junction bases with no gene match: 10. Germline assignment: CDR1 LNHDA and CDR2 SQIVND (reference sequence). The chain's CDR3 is CASSIRGRGVANTEAFF. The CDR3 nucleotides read TGTGCCAGTAGTATAAGGGGGCGGGGAGTGGCGAACACTGAAGCTTTCTTT.

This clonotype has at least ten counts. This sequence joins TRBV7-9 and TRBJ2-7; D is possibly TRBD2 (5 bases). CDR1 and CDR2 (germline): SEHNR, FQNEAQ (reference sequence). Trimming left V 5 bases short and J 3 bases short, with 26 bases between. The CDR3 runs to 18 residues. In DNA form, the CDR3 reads TGTGCCAGCAGCGCAACTTCGCCAGCGGCCCTTCCAAACTACGAGCAGTACTTC. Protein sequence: CASSATSPAALPNYEQYF.

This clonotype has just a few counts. DNA for the CDR3: TGTGCCAGTACGGGTCAGGGGGCCTACGAGCAGTACTTC. It specifies CASTGQGAYEQYF. The genes are TRBV19 and TRBJ2-7; 7 positions agree with TRBD1. Germline lookup yields CDR1 LNHDA and CDR2 SQIVND (reference sequence). V lost 7 bases and J lost 2; bases outside the gene matches: 5. This CDR3 has 13 residues.

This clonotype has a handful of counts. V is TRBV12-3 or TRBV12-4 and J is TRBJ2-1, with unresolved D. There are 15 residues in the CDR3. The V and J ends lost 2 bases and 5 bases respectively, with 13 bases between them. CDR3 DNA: TGTGCCAGCAGTTTAATCTCCCTCTGGAACAATGAGCAGTTCTTC. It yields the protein CASSLISLWNNEQFF.

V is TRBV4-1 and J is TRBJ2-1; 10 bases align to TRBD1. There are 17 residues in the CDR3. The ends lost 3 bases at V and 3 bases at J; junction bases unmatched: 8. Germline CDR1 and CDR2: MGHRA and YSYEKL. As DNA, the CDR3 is TGCGCCAGCAGCCAGCGACAGGGGGCACCCGACTACAATGAGCAGTTCTTC. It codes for CASSQRQGAPDYNEQFF.

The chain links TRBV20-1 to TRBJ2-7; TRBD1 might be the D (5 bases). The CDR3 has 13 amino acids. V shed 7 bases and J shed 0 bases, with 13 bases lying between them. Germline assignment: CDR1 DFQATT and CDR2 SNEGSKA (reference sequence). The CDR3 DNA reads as TGCAGTGGGTCCCAGGGCTCCTCCTACGAGCAGTACTTC. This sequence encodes CSGSQGSSYEQYF.

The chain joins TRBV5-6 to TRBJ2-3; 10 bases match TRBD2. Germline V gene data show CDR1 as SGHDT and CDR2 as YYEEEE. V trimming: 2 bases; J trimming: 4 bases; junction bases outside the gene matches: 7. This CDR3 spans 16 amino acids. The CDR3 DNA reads TGTGCCAGCAGCTTCCCCGGGACTAGCGAGCCAGATACGCAGTATTTT. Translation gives CASSFPGTSEPDTQYF.

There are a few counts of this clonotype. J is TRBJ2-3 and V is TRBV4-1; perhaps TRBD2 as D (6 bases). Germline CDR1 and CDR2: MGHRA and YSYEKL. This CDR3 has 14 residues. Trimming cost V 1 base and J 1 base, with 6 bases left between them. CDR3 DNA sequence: TGCGCCAGCAGCCAAGCGGGGGGCACAGATACGCAGTATTTT. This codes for CASSQAGGTDTQYF.

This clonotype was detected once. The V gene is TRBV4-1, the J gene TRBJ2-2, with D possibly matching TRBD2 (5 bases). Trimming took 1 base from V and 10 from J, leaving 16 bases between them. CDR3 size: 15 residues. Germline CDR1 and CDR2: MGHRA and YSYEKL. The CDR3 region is CASSQGSTGYKELFF. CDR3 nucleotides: TGCGCCAGCAGCCAAGGCAGCACGGGGTACAAGGAGCTGTTTTTT.

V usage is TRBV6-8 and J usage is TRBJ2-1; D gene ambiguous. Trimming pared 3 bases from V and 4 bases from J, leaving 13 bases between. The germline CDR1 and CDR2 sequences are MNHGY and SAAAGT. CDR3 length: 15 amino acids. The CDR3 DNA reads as TGTGCCAGCAGTTATAACGGGCCCCCTTACAATGAGCAGTTCTTC. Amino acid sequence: CASSYNGPPYNEQFF.

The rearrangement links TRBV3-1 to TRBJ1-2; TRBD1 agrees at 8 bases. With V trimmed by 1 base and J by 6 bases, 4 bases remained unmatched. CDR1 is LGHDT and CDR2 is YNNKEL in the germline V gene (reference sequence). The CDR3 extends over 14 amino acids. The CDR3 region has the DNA TGTGCCAGCAGCCAAGGGACAGGGTTCAATGGCTACACCTTC. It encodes CASSQGTGFNGYTF.

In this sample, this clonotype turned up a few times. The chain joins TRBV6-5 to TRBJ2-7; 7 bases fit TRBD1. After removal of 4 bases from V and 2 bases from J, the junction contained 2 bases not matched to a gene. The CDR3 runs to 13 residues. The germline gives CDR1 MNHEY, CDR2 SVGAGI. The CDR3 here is CASSWGTAYEQYF. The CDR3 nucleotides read TGTGCCAGCAGTTGGGGGACAGCCTACGAGCAGTACTTC.

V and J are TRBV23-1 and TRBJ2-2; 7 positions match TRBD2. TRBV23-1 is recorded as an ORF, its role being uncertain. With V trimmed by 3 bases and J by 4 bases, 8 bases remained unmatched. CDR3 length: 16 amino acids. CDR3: CASSHLSSGATGELFF. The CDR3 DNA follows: TGCGCCAGCAGTCATCTATCTAGCGGAGCCACCGGGGAGCTGTTTTTT.

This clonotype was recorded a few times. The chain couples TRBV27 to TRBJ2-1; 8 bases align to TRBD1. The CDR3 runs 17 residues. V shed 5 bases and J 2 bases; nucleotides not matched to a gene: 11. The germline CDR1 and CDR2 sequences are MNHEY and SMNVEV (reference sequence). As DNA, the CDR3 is TGTGCCAGCAGTACCAGTCTGGACAGGGTCACCTACAATGAGCAGTTCTTC. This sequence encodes CASSTSLDRVTYNEQFF.

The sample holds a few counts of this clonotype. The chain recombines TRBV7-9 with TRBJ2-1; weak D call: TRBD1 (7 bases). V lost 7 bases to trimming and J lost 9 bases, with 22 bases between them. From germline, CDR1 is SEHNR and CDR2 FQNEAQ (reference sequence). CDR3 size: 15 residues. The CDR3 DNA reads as TGTGCCAGCACCGACGGGGGCAGGGGGTCTGGTGAGCAGTTCTTC. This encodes CASTDGGRGSGEQFF.